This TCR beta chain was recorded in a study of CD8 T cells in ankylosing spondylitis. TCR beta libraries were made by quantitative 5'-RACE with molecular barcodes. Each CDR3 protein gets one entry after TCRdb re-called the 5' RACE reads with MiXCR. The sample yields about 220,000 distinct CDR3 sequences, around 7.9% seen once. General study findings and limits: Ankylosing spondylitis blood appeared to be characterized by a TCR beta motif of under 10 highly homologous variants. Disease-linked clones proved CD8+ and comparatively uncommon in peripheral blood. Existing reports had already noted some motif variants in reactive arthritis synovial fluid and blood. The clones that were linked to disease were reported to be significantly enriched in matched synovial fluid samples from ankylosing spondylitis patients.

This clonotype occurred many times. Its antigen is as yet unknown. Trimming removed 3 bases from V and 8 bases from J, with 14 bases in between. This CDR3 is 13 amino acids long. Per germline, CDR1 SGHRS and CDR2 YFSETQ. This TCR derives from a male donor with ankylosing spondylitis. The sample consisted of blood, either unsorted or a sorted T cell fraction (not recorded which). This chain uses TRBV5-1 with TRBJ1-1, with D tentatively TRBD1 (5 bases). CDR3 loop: CASSSDRQHEAFF. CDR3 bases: TGCGCCAGCAGCTCCGACCGACAGCACGAAGCTTTCTTT. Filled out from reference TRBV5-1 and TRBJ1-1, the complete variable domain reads KAGVTQTPRYLIKTRGQQVTLSCSPISGHRSVSWYQQTPGQGLQFLFEYFSETQRNKGNFPGRFSGRQFSNSRSEMNVSTLELGDSALYLCASSSDRQHEAFFGQGTRLTVV.